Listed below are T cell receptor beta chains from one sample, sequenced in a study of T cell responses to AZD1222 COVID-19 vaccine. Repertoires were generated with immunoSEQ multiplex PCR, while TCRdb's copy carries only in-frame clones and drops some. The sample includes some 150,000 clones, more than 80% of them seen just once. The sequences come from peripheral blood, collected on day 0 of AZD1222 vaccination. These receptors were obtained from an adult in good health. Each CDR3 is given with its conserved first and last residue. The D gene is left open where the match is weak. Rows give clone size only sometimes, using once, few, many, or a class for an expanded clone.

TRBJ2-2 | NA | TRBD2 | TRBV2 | CASRGAGANTGELFF | TGTGCCAGCAGGGGAGCGGGGGCGAACACCGGGGAGCTGTTTTTT
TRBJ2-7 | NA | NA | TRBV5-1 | CASRYEQYF | TGCGCCAGCAGGTACGAGCAGTACTTC
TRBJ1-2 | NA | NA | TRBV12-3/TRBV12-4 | CASSSKPGIGYTF | TGTGCCAGCAGTTCTAAACCCGGCATAGGCTACACCTTC
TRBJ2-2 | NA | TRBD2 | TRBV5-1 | CASSLREGIGELFF | TGCGCCAGCAGCTTAAGGGAGGGGATCGGGGAGCTGTTTTTT
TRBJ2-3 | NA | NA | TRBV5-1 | CASSQNQRPDTDTQYF | TGCGCCAGCAGCCAGAACCAACGTCCGGACACAGATACGCAGTATTTT
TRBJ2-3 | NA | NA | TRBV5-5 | CASSLSFGADTQYF | TGTGCCAGCAGCTTGAGTTTTGGGGCAGATACGCAGTATTTT
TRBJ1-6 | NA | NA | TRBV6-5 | CASSYSMAADNSPLHF | TGTGCCAGCAGTTACTCGATGGCAGCCGATAATTCACCCCTCCACTTT
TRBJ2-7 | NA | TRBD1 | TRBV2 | CASLGQGDHEQYF | TGTGCCAGCCTGGGACAGGGGGATCACGAGCAGTACTTC
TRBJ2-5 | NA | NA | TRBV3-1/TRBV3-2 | CASSSQDYLETQYF | TGTGCCAGCAGCTCTCAGGACTATTTAGAGACCCAGTACTTC
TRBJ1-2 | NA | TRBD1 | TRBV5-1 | CASSLVAIDRGHIYGYTF | TGCGCCAGCAGCTTGGTGGCGATAGACAGGGGGCACATCTATGGCTACACCTTC
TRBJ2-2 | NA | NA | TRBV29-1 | CSVEEKQITMNTGELFF | TGCAGCGTTGAAGAAAAACAGATAACGATGAACACCGGGGAGCTGTTTTTT
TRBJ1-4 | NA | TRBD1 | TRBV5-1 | CASSSTGGTNEKLFF | TGCGCCAGCAGCTCCACAGGGGGCACTAATGAAAAACTGTTTTTT
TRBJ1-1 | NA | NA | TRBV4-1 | CASSQGSGQGFSTEAFF | TGCGCCAGCAGCCAAGGGTCGGGCCAGGGGTTCAGTACTGAAGCTTTCTTT
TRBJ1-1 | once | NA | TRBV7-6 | CASSLVSPIPITEAFF | TGTGCCAGCAGCTTAGTATCACCGATCCCTATCACTGAAGCTTTCTTT
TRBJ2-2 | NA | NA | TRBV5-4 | CASSLTGGGVGTGELFF | TGTGCCAGCAGCTTGACGGGGGGCGGCGTTGGCACCGGGGAGCTGTTTTTT
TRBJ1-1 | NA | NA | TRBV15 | CATSRGTEAFF | TGTGCCACCAGCAGAGGGACTGAAGCTTTCTTT
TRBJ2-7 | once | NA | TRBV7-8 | CASSPWGRGLGYEQYF | TGTGCCAGCAGCCCGTGGGGACGCGGCCTTGGCTACGAGCAGTACTTC
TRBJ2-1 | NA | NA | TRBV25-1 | CASSESHRPYNEQFF | TGTGCCAGCAGTGAAAGCCATCGCCCTTACAATGAGCAGTTCTTC
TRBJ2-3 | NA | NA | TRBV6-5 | CASALTGTDTQYF | TGTGCCAGCGCCCTGACAGGCACAGATACGCAGTATTTT
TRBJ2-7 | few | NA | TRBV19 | CASSIQVAYLYEQYF | TGTGCCAGTAGTATTCAGGTAGCCTACCTCTACGAGCAGTACTTC
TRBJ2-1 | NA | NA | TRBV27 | CASSALSGSYNEQFF | TGTGCCAGCAGCGCGTTGTCAGGGTCATACAATGAGCAGTTCTTC
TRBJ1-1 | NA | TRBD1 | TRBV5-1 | CASSWGTGNTEAFF | TGCGCCAGCAGCTGGGGGACAGGGAATACTGAAGCTTTCTTT
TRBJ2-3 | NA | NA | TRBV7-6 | CASSSNGGTSTDTQYF | TGTGCCAGCAGCTCCAATGGGGGGACTAGCACAGATACGCAGTATTTT
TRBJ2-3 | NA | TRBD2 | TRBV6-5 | CASSSLAGPSTDTQYF | TGTGCCAGCAGTTCGCTAGCGGGTCCTTCCACAGATACGCAGTATTTT
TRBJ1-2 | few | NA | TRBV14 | CASSQDLRPGFAYGYTF | TGTGCCAGCAGCCAAGATCTCCGTCCGGGTTTTGCCTATGGCTACACCTTC
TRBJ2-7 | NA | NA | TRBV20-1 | CSASIGGPYEQYF | TGCAGTGCTAGTATTGGCGGTCCCTACGAGCAGTACTTC
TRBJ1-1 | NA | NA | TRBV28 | CASSFAVGGVNTEAFF | TGTGCCAGCAGTTTCGCCGTAGGGGGAGTAAACACTGAAGCTTTCTTT
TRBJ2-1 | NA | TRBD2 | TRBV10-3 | CAIRTGLAGGMSYNEQFF | TGTGCCATCAGAACGGGGCTAGCGGGGGGAATGTCCTACAATGAGCAGTTCTTC
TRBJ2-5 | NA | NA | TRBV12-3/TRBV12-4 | CASSSGAGETQYF | TGTGCCAGCAGTTCCGGGGCGGGTGAGACCCAGTACTTC
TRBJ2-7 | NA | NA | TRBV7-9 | CASSPKLTPYEQYF | TGTGCCAGCAGCCCGAAACTAACACCCTACGAGCAGTACTTC
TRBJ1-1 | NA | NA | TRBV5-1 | CASSASGHTNTEAFF | TGCGCCAGCAGCGCCTCGGGACACACGAACACTGAAGCTTTCTTT